This is a list of T cell receptor beta chains from one sample in a study of identical twins. One entry per CDR3 protein, called by TCRdb with MiXCR from the 5' RACE reads. The profile shows roughly 240,000 distinct CDR3 sequences, about 7% of them singletons. These data were also filed under a second study, of yellow fever vaccine responses in identical twins.

Sequenced input: memory (CD45RO+) T cells sorted from blood. These receptors came from a woman under 30 in good health. The CDR3 runs from the conserved cysteine through the conserved F or W. D genes are given only for firm matches. Only part of the rows carry a size: once, few, many, or a class if the clone is expanded.

TRBV14	.	TRBJ2-1	.	TGTGCCAGCAGCCGACTCGAGACCAATGAGCAGTTCTTC	CASSRLETNEQFF
TRBV12-3/TRBV12-4	many	TRBJ2-4	.	TGTGCCAGCACACGGACAGCAGCCAAAAACATTCAGTACTTC	CASTRTAAKNIQYF
TRBV9	few	TRBJ2-1	TRBD1	TGTGCCAGCAGCGTGACAGGGGTCTCCTACAATGAGCAGTTCTTC	CASSVTGVSYNEQFF
TRBV5-8	.	TRBJ1-2	.	TGTGCCAGCAGCTTGACACTCCCTAACTATGGCTACACCTTC	CASSLTLPNYGYTF
TRBV7-8	many	TRBJ2-2	.	TGTGCCAGCAGCCCCGAGGAGAGGGGGGAGCTGTTTTTT	CASSPEERGELFF
TRBV7-2	many	TRBJ2-3	TRBD1	TGTGCCAGCAGCGGGACAGGGGGTAGGGATACGCAGTATTTT	CASSGTGGRDTQYF
TRBV6-4	.	TRBJ2-2	.	TGTGCCAGCAGTGCCGGGAGCTCTAACACCGGGGAGCTGTTTTTT	CASSAGSSNTGELFF
TRBV7-9	many	TRBJ2-5	TRBD1	TGTGCCAGCAGCCGGACAGGGGCCCAAGAGACCCAGTACTTC	CASSRTGAQETQYF
TRBV4-1	few	TRBJ2-7	.	TGCGCCAGCAGCCATAGAATCTCCACCGCCAACAGGGAGGCCAGCGGGGACTACGAGCAGTACTTC	CASSHRISTANREASGDYEQYF
TRBV3-1	many	TRBJ1-5	.	TGTGCCAGCAGCCAAGGGACAGCCGAGTGGGGCAATCAGCCCCAGCATTTT	CASSQGTAEWGNQPQHF
TRBV28	few	TRBJ1-4	TRBD1	TGTGCCAGCAGTCAAACCGGGACAGGGTACGAAAAACTGTTTTTT	CASSQTGTGYEKLFF
TRBV6-1	.	TRBJ1-5	.	TGTGCCAGCAGTGAAGGTCATAGCAATCAGCCCCAGCATTTT	CASSEGHSNQPQHF
TRBV28	few	TRBJ2-5	TRBD2	TGTGCCAGCAGTTTACTCGGGACTAGCGGCGAGGGGACCCAGTACTTC	CASSLLGTSGEGTQYF
TRBV9	.	TRBJ2-7	.	TGTGCCAGCAGCCCAGGCTCCTATTGGGACTACGAGCAGTACTTC	CASSPGSYWDYEQYF
TRBV12-3/TRBV12-4	many	TRBJ2-1	TRBD2	TGTGCCAGCAGCGGGACTAGCGGGAATTACAATGAGCAGTTCTTC	CASSGTSGNYNEQFF
TRBV28	.	TRBJ2-7	.	TGTGCCAGCAGTTTACCCAACTCCTACGAGCAGTACTTC	CASSLPNSYEQYF
TRBV10-3	many	TRBJ2-3	.	TGTGCCATCAGCCCCGGACCGATTTTACAGGATACGCAGTATTTT	CAISPGPILQDTQYF